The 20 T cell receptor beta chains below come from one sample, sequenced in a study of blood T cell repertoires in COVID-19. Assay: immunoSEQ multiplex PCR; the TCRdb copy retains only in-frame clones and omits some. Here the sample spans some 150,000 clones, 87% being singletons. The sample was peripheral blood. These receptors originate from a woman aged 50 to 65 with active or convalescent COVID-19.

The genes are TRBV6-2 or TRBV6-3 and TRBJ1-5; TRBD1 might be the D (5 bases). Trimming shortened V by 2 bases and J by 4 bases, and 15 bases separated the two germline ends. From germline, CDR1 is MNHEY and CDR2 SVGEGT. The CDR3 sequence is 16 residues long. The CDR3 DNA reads TGTGCCAGCAGTTACCAACGGCAGGGTTCGAATCAGCCCCAGCATTTT. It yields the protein CASSYQRQGSNQPQHF.

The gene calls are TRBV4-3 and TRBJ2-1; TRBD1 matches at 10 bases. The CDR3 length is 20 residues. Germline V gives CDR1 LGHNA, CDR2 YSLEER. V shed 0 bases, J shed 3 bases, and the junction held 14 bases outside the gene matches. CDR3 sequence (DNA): TGCGCCAGCAGCCAAGAACCCCTATATTCGGACAGGGGGGACTACAATGAGCAGTTCTTC. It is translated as CASSQEPLYSDRGDYNEQFF.

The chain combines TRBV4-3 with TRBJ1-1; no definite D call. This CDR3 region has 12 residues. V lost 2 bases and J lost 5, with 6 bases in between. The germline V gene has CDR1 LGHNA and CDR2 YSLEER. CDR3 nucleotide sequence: TGCGCCAGCAGCCAACGGGTAACTGAAGCTTTCTTT. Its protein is CASSQRVTEAFF.

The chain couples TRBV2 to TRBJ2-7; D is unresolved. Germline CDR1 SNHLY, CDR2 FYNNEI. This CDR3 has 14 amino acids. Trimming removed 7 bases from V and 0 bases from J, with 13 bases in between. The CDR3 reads CASIMELSSYEQYF. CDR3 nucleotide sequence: TGTGCCAGCATAATGGAGCTTAGCTCCTACGAGCAGTACTTC.

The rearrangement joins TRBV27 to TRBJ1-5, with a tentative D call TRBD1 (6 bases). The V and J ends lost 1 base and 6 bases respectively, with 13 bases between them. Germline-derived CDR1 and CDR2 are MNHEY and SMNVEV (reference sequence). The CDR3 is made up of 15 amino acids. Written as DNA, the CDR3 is TGTGCCAGCAGTTTATTCTGGGCACAGGGTCAGCCCCAGCATTTT. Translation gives CASSLFWAQGQPQHF.

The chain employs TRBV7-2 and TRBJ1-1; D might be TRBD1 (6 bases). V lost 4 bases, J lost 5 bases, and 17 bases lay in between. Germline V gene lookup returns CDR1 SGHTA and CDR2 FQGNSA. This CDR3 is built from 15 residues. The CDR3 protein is CASSSTGLGVTEAFF. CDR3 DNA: TGTGCCAGCAGCTCCACAGGGTTGGGGGTAACTGAAGCTTTCTTT.

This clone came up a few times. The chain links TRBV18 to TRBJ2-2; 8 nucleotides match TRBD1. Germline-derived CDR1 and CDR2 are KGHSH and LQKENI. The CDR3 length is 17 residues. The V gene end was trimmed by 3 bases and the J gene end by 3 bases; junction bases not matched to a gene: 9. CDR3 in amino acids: CASSPSGQGAYTGELFF. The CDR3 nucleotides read TGTGCCAGCTCACCCTCCGGACAGGGTGCGTACACCGGGGAGCTGTTTTTT. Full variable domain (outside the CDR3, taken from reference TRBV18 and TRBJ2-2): NAGVMQNPRHLVRRRGQEARLRCSPMKGHSHVYWYRQLPEEGLKFMVYLQKENIIDESGMPKERFSAEFPKEGPSILRIQQVVRGDSAAYFCASSPSGQGAYTGELFFGEGSRLTVL.

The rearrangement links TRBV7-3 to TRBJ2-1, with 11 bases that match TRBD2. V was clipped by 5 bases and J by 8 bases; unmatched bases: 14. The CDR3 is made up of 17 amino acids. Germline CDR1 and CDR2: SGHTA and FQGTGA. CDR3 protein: CASSPQGLAEIRDEQFF. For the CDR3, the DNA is TGTGCCAGCAGCCCGCAGGGACTAGCGGAAATAAGGGATGAGCAGTTCTTC.

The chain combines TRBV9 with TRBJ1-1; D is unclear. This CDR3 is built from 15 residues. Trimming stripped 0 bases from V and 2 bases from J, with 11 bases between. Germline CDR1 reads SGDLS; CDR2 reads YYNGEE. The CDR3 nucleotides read TGTGCCAGCAGCGTAGGTATGGCGGCCAACACTGAAGCTTTCTTT. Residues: CASSVGMAANTEAFF. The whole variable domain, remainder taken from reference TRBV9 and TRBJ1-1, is DSGVTQTPKHLITATGQRVTLRCSPRSGDLSVYWYQQSLDQGLQFLIQYYNGEERAKGNILERFSAQQFPDLHSELNLSSLELGDSALYFCASSVGMAANTEAFFGQGTRLTVV.

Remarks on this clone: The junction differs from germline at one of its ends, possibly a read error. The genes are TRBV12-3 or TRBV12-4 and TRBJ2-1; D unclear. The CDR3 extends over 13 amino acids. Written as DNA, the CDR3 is TGTGCCAGCAGTTTAATCCGCTACCATGAGCAGTTCTTC. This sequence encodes CASSLIRYHEQFF.

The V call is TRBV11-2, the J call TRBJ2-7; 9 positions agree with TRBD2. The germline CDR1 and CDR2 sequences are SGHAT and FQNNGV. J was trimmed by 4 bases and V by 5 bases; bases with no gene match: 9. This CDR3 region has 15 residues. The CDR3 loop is CASSASSGAAYEQYF. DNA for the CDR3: TGTGCCAGCAGCGCCTCTAGCGGGGCGGCTTACGAGCAGTACTTC.

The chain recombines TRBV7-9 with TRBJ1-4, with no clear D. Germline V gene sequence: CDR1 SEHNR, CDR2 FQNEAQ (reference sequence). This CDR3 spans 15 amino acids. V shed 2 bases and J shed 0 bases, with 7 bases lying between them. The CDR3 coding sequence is TGTGCCAGCAGCTTATACGGGGCAACTAATGAAAAACTGTTTTTT. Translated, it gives CASSLYGATNEKLFF.

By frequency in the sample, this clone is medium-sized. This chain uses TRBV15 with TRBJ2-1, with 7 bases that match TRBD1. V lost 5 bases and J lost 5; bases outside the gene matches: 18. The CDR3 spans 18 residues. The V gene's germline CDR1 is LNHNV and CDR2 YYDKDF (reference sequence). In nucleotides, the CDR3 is TGTGCCACCAGCGGGCAAGGGGACCAGGGGGAACGGAACAATGAGCAGTTCTTC. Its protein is CATSGQGDQGERNNEQFF. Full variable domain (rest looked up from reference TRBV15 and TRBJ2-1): DAMVIQNPRYQVTQFGKPVTLSCSQTLNHNVMYWYQQKSSQAPKLLFHYYDKDFNNEADTPDNFQSRRPNTSFCFLDIRSPGLGDTAMYLCATSGQGDQGERNNEQFFGPGTRLTVL.

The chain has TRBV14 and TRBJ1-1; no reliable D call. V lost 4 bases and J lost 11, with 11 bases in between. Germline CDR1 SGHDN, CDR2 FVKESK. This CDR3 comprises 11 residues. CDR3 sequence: CASSRRHHAFF. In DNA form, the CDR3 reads TGTGCCAGCAGCCGCCGACACCACGCTTTCTTT.

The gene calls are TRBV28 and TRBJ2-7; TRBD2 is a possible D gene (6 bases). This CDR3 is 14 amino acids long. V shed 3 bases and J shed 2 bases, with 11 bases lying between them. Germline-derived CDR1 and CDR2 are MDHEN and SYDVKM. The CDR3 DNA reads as TGTGCCAGCAGTTTGGAAGGGGAGGCCTACGAGCAGTACTTC. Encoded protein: CASSLEGEAYEQYF.

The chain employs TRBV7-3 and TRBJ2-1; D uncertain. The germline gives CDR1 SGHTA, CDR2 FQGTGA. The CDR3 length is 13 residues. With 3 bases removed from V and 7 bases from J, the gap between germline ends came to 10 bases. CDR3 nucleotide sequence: TGTGCCAGCAGCTTTCTCTCCTCGAATGAGCAGTTCTTC. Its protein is CASSFLSSNEQFF.

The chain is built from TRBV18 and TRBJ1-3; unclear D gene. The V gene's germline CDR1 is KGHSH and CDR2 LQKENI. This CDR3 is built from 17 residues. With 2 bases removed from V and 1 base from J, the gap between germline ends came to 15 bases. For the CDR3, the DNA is TGTGCCAGCTCACCAAGTGCCTGGATACTATCTGGAAACACCATATATTTT. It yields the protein CASSPSAWILSGNTIYF.

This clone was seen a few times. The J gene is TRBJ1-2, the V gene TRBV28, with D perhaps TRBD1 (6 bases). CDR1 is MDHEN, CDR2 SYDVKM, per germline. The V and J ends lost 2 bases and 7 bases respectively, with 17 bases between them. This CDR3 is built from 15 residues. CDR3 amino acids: CASSLPTRGALGYTF. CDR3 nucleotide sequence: TGTGCCAGCAGTTTACCCACTCGGGGGGCGCTTGGCTACACCTTC.

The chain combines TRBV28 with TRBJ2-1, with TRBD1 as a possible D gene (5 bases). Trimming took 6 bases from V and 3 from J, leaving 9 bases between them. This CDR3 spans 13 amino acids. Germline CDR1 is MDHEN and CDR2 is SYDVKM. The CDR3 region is CASRTGIYNEQFF. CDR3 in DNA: TGTGCCAGCAGAACAGGAATCTACAATGAGCAGTTCTTC. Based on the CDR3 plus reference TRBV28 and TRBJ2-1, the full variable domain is DVKVTQSSRYLVKRTGEKVFLECVQDMDHENMFWYRQDPGLGLRLIYFSYDVKMKEKGDIPEGYSVSREKKERFSLILESASTNQTSMYLCASRTGIYNEQFFGPGTRLTVL.

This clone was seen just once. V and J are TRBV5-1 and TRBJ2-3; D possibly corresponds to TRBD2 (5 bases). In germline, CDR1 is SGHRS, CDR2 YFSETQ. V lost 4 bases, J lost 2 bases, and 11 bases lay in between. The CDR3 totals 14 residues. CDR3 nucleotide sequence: TGCGCCAGCAGCCCTTCTAGCCCCACAGATACGCAGTATTTT. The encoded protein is CASSPSSPTDTQYF.